Below, 21 T cell receptor beta chains from the same sample are listed, as sequenced in a study of patients and donors after allogeneic stem cell transplantation. Each CDR3 protein is one row after TCRdb ran MiXCR on the RT-PCR reads. The table records more than 20,000 distinct CDR3 sequences, 40% to 45% of them present only once. The sequenced sample was blood, either unsorted or a sorted T cell fraction (not recorded which). Receptor source: a human donor who was either an allogeneic HSCT recipient or a stem cell or donor lymphocyte infusion donor (not recorded which). It is not recorded whose cells these are; they may come from a transplant donor.

V and J are TRBV5-1 and TRBJ2-4, with TRBD2 matching over 16 bases. Trimming at V came to 4 bases and at J to 3 bases, leaving 7 bases not matched to a gene. Germline assignment: CDR1 SGHRS and CDR2 YFSETQ. This CDR3 spans 18 amino acids. CDR3 sequence: CASSPGLAGGYGKNIQYF. The CDR3 DNA reads as TGCGCCAGCAGCCCGGGACTAGCGGGGGGGTATGGCAAAAACATTCAGTACTTC. The full variable domain, in which reference TRBV5-1 and TRBJ2-4 provide the parts outside the CDR3, is KAGVTQTPRYLIKTRGQQVTLSCSPISGHRSVSWYQQTPGQGLQFLFEYFSETQRNKGNFPGRFSGRQFSNSRSEMNVSTLELGDSALYLCASSPGLAGGYGKNIQYFGAGTRLSVL.

This sequence joins TRBV18 and TRBJ1-2; the match to TRBD1 covers 7 bases. From germline, CDR1 is KGHSH and CDR2 LQKENI. The length of the CDR3 is 12 residues. With V trimmed by 5 bases and J by 6 bases, 3 bases remained unmatched. For the CDR3, the DNA is TGTGCCAGCTCAACAACAGGGGATGGCTACACCTTC. Translated: CASSTTGDGYTF.

This clonotype was counted once. This sequence joins TRBV10-3 and TRBJ2-7; D is undetermined. Germline V gene lookup returns CDR1 ENHRY and CDR2 SYGVKD. This CDR3 comprises 12 residues. The germline V and J ends were trimmed by 6 bases and 2 bases, with 8 bases remaining between them. CDR3 bases: TGTGCCATCAGGGATTCCGCCTACGAGCAGTACTTC. This encodes CAIRDSAYEQYF.

The table lists this clonotype with a few counts. The genes are TRBV9 and TRBJ1-5; the D is unclear. Trimming pared 0 bases from V and 2 bases from J, leaving 6 bases between. The germline V gene encodes CDR1 SGDLS and CDR2 YYNGEE. The CDR3 sequence is 14 residues long. CDR3 in amino acids: CASSVADGNQPQHF. As DNA, the CDR3 is TGTGCCAGCAGCGTAGCTGACGGCAATCAGCCCCAGCATTTT.

V is TRBV20-1 and J is TRBJ1-5; 8 positions match TRBD1. Per germline, CDR1 DFQATT and CDR2 SNEGSKA (reference sequence). The CDR3 has 13 residues. Trimming at V came to 3 bases and at J to 7 bases, leaving 5 bases not matched to a gene. This CDR3 is CSARDRVEQPQHF. CDR3 bases: TGCAGTGCTAGGGACAGGGTGGAGCAGCCCCAGCATTTT.

This chain joins TRBV6-5 and TRBJ1-2; tentative D call: TRBD1 (5 bases). V was shortened by 0 bases and J by 1 base, with 15 bases between the two germline ends. The length of the CDR3 is 17 residues. CDR1 and CDR2 from the germline V gene are MNHEY and SVGAGI. CDR3 amino acids: CASSYSKTRGYNYGYTF. The CDR3 DNA reads as TGTGCCAGCAGTTACTCGAAGACGAGGGGCTATAACTATGGCTACACCTTC.

The V and J genes are TRBV20-1 and TRBJ1-5, with 7 bases identical to TRBD1. J lost 3 bases, V lost 6 bases, and 8 bases had no gene match. CDR3 length: 14 amino acids. Germline V gives CDR1 DFQATT, CDR2 SNEGSKA (reference sequence). In DNA form, the CDR3 reads TGCAGTGCCAGCTCGGGACAGCCCAATCAGCCCCAGCATTTT. Encoded protein: CSASSGQPNQPQHF.

The gene calls are TRBV4-1 and TRBJ1-5, with a possible D match to TRBD1 (5 bases). Germline V CDR1 and CDR2: MGHRA, YSYEKL. Trimming stripped 0 bases from V and 1 base from J, with 13 bases between. CDR3 size: 17 residues. CDR3 amino acids: CASSQDPPEGSNQPQHF. The CDR3 DNA follows: TGCGCCAGCAGCCAAGACCCGCCGGAGGGGAGCAATCAGCCCCAGCATTTT.

This clonotype has just a few counts. The chain is built from TRBV6-6 and TRBJ1-2, with 9 bases aligning to TRBD1. CDR3 size: 14 residues. The J segment lost 5 bases and the V segment lost 4 bases, leaving 5 bases of the junction unmatched. The V gene's germline CDR1 is MNHNY and CDR2 SVGAGI (reference sequence). CDR3 in amino acids: CASSSGQGWYGYTF. CDR3 nucleotide sequence: TGTGCCAGCAGTTCGGGACAGGGTTGGTATGGCTACACCTTC.

The gene calls are TRBV12-3 or TRBV12-4 and TRBJ2-3; a weak D match, TRBD2 (5 bases). The CDR3 has 12 amino acids. V was clipped by 6 bases and J by 8 bases, with 12 bases between them. CDR3 amino acids: CASSRRRATQYF. The CDR3 DNA is TGTGCCAGCAGCCGTCGGCGGGCTACGCAGTATTTT.

The rearrangement joins TRBV12-3 or TRBV12-4 to TRBJ1-2; D not certain. V lost 3 bases and J lost 1, with 12 bases in between. CDR3 length: 15 amino acids. The CDR3 spells CASSLGRPDNYGYTF. CDR3 in DNA: TGTGCCAGCAGTTTGGGCAGGCCTGATAACTATGGCTACACCTTC.

This sequence joins TRBV20-1 and TRBJ2-2; D call uncertain. V was shortened by 6 bases and J by 0 bases, with 14 bases between the two germline ends. This CDR3 contains 15 residues. Germline V lookup: CDR1 DFQATT, CDR2 SNEGSKA (reference sequence). The DNA of the CDR3 is TGCAGTGCCATTAACCCTCTGGCGAACACCGGGGAGCTGTTTTTT. It codes for CSAINPLANTGELFF.

This clonotype was seen a few times. The chain has TRBV7-6 and TRBJ1-1; D may be TRBD1 (5 bases). The CDR3 contains 15 residues. The ends were cut back, 5 bases at V and 1 base at J, with 14 bases in the middle. CDR1 is SGHVS and CDR2 is FNYEAQ in the germline V gene. CDR3 DNA sequence: TGTGCCAGCAGCCCCCCGGGGGGTGGGAACACTGAAGCTTTCTTT. Translating gives CASSPPGGGNTEAFF.

This clonotype was counted only a few times. The rearrangement joins TRBV28 to TRBJ2-6; D uncertain. Germline V gene sequence: CDR1 MDHEN, CDR2 SYDVKM. Trimming left V 5 bases short and J 0 bases short, with 8 bases between. The CDR3 extends over 15 amino acids. CDR3 nucleotide sequence: TGTGCCAGCAGTCTTCTAAGCTCTGGGGCCAACGTCCTGACTTTC. It codes for CASSLLSSGANVLTF.

This chain connects TRBV27 to TRBJ2-2; TRBD1 might be the D (5 bases). Germline V gene sequence: CDR1 MNHEY, CDR2 SMNVEV (reference sequence). The V gene lost 4 bases and the J gene lost 0 bases, with 18 bases spanning the gap. This CDR3 spans 18 amino acids. The CDR3 coding sequence is TGTGCCAGCAGTTGGCTGTACGTGCCCAGGGCGAACACCGGGGAGCTGTTTTTT. Encoded protein: CASSWLYVPRANTGELFF.

The CDR3 here is CASNRDGSYNSPLHF. DNA of the CDR3: TGTGCCAGCAACCGGGACGGAAGCTATAATTCACCCCTCCACTTT. The chain uses TRBV19 and TRBJ1-6, with D perhaps TRBD1 (5 bases). Germline lookup yields CDR1 LNHDA and CDR2 SQIVND (reference sequence). Trimming cost V 9 bases and J 3 bases, with 15 bases left between them. The CDR3 extends over 15 amino acids.

This clonotype was observed once. V and J are TRBV7-3 and TRBJ2-5, with a tentative D call TRBD1 (5 bases). The CDR3 contains 13 residues. Germline V gene lookup returns CDR1 SGHTA and CDR2 FQGTGA. V gave up 2 bases and J gave up 1 base, with 5 bases separating them. Here the CDR3 reads CASSLDSQETQYF. CDR3 bases: TGTGCCAGCAGCTTAGACAGCCAAGAGACCCAGTACTTC.

This clonotype was counted only a few times. The chain carries TRBV5-5 and TRBJ2-2; D possibly corresponds to TRBD1 (5 bases). V was cut by 5 bases and J by 2 bases, with 16 bases left in between. The CDR3 has 16 amino acids. Germline V gene sequence: CDR1 SGHKS, CDR2 YYEKEE (reference sequence). CDR3 protein: CASRKFQGINTGELFF. CDR3 sequence (DNA): TGTGCCAGCAGAAAATTTCAGGGTATCAACACCGGGGAGCTGTTTTTT.

In this sample, this clonotype turned up a few times. The chain carries TRBV7-6 and TRBJ1-2, with D tentatively TRBD1 (5 bases). Trimming took 5 bases from V and 3 from J, leaving 13 bases between them. The CDR3 extends over 14 amino acids. CDR1 SGHVS and CDR2 FNYEAQ come from the germline V gene. In DNA, the CDR3 is TGTGCCAGCAGCCCAGAACCAGGGCACTATGGCTACACCTTC. Amino acid sequence: CASSPEPGHYGYTF.

The CDR3 is CSAPTGMRAEAFF. CDR3 in DNA: TGCAGTGCGCCGACAGGGATGAGAGCTGAAGCTTTCTTT. This sequence joins TRBV20-1 and TRBJ1-1, with TRBD1 identical over 7 bases. J gave up 6 bases and V 6 bases, and 10 bases lay outside the gene matches. The length of the CDR3 is 13 residues. CDR1 and CDR2 from the germline V gene are DFQATT and SNEGSKA (reference sequence).

The V call is TRBV5-1, the J call TRBJ2-1, with 12 positions matching TRBD2. The CDR3 is 16 residues long. CDR1 SGHRS and CDR2 YFSETQ come from the germline V gene. The trim removed 2 bases at V and 8 bases at J, leaving 8 bases unmatched. CDR3 coding DNA: TGCGCCAGCAGCTTAGGGGAGCTAGCGGGAGGGTATGAGCAGTTCTTC. This translates into CASSLGELAGGYEQFF.